This T cell receptor (beta chain) was sequenced for a study of cytomegalovirus exposure and HLA in healthy donors. Study summary: A previous analysis identified about 110 million unique TCR beta sequences derived from approximately 190 million T cells.

The CDR3 has 15 amino acids. The germline V gene has CDR1 SEHNR and CDR2 FQNEAQ (reference sequence). To note about this clone: At one end the junction does not follow the germline gene, possibly because of a read error.

Use of 60 Vbeta and 13 Jbeta primers characterized the PCR. Using immunoSEQ multiplex PCR, the repertoire was profiled, and TCRdb retains in-frame clones only, with some absent. The sample gives some 170,000 clones, 81% of which show up once; roughly 13% is in the top ten. This receptor was taken from a woman aged 45-65 years in good health and CMV-seronegative. The chain links TRBV7-9 to TRBJ2-7; D is perhaps TRBD2 (6 bases). Sequencing input: PBMCs. The DNA for the CDR3 is TGTTCCAGCAATATTGGAGGGCTGGGTACCTACGAGCAGTACTTC. It specifies CSSNIGGLGTYEQYF.